This entry lists 28 T cell receptor beta chains sequenced from one sample in a study of blood T cell repertoires in COVID-19. Clones were read by immunoSEQ multiplex PCR, and TCRdb kept only the in-frame ones, dropping some. The sample has more than 300,000 clones; around 87% are singletons. Material: PBMCs or T cells enriched from blood (not recorded which). The receptor source for this set is a middle-aged man in a cohort exposed to, infected with or recovered from COVID-19 (not recorded which).

This chain links TRBV5-6 with TRBJ2-3; 13 nucleotides agree with TRBD2. The CDR3 extends over 17 amino acids. CDR1 is SGHDT, CDR2 YYEEEE, per germline. Unmatched junction bases numbered 2, after V lost 1 base and J lost 0 bases. The CDR3 is CASSLTSGRESTDTQYF. The CDR3 nucleotides read TGTGCCAGCAGCTTGACTAGCGGGAGGGAAAGCACAGATACGCAGTATTTT.

The chain recombines TRBV29-1 with TRBJ2-7; 7 positions agree with TRBD2. The CDR3 runs to 12 residues. CDR1 SQVTM and CDR2 ANQGSEA come from the germline V gene. The V and J ends lost 6 bases and 3 bases, in that order; junction bases with no gene match: 5. The CDR3 region has the DNA TGCAGCGTCCTATCGGGAGGCTACGAGCAGTACTTC. The encoded protein is CSVLSGGYEQYF.

This chain connects TRBV2 to TRBJ2-4; the D gene is possibly TRBD1 (6 bases). There are 15 residues in the CDR3. V gave up 6 bases and J gave up 3 bases, with 15 bases separating them. CDR1 SNHLY and CDR2 FYNNEI come from the germline V gene. Written as DNA, the CDR3 is TGTGCCAGCAGCGTTAAAAAAGGGGGCAAAAACATTCAGTACTTC. It is translated as CASSVKKGGKNIQYF.

V usage is TRBV2 and J usage is TRBJ2-2, with 7 bases aligning to TRBD2. Germline values: CDR1 SNHLY, CDR2 FYNNEI. This CDR3 contains 15 residues. The J segment lost 4 bases and the V segment lost 6 bases, leaving 8 bases of the junction unmatched. In DNA form, the CDR3 reads TGTGCCAGCAGACCCGGACTAGGTGGCACCGGGGAGCTGTTTTTT. It encodes CASRPGLGGTGELFF. The full variable domain, rest sourced from reference TRBV2 and TRBJ2-2, is EPEVTQTPSHQVTQMGQEVILRCVPISNHLYFYWYRQILGQKVEFLVSFYNNEISEKSEIFDDQFSVERPDGSNFTLKIRSTKLEDSAMYFCASRPGLGGTGELFFGEGSRLTVL.

V and J are TRBV6-5 and TRBJ2-1, with no clear D. The CDR3 has 15 amino acids. The germline V and J ends were trimmed by 6 bases and 4 bases, with 16 bases remaining between them. The germline V gene encodes CDR1 MNHEY and CDR2 SVGAGI. Here the CDR3 reads CASRPRPLVYNEQFF. The DNA of the CDR3 is TGTGCCAGCAGGCCCCGACCCCTAGTATACAATGAGCAGTTCTTC.

The chain employs TRBV5-4 and TRBJ2-7; 13 bases are a match to TRBD2. In germline, CDR1 is SGHNT, CDR2 YYREEE (reference sequence). This CDR3 is 16 amino acids long. Losses at the gene ends were 4 bases for V and 6 bases for J; bases not matched to a gene: 10. CDR3 protein: CASSPAGTSGKSEQYF. The CDR3 DNA reads as TGTGCCAGCAGCCCGGCGGGGACTAGCGGGAAAAGCGAGCAGTACTTC.

The chain employs TRBV9 and TRBJ2-5; TRBD2 matches 11 bases. CDR1 is SGDLS, CDR2 YYNGEE, per germline. V shed 0 bases and J 5 bases; nucleotides not matched to a gene: 12. The CDR3 sequence is 18 residues long. The CDR3 sequence is CASSVEETSGSGYETQYF. The DNA of the CDR3 is TGTGCCAGCAGCGTAGAGGAAACTAGCGGGAGTGGCTACGAGACCCAGTACTTC.

The gene calls are TRBV5-1 and TRBJ2-3; 11 positions match TRBD2. Per the germline V gene, CDR1 is SGHRS and CDR2 is YFSETQ. This CDR3 region has 16 residues. V trimming: 0 bases; J trimming: 5 bases; junction bases outside the gene matches: 5. CDR3 loop: CASSLAGLADGDTQYF. CDR3 nucleotide sequence: TGCGCCAGCAGCTTGGCGGGACTAGCGGACGGAGATACGCAGTATTTT.

The chain combines TRBV5-1 with TRBJ1-3; 8 positions match TRBD1. Germline assignment: CDR1 SGHRS and CDR2 YFSETQ. The CDR3 runs 15 residues. V trimming: 5 bases; J trimming: 0 bases; junction bases outside the gene matches: 4. The CDR3 protein is CASRTGTGSGNTIYF. In DNA, the CDR3 is TGCGCCAGCAGAACTGGGACAGGCTCTGGAAACACCATATATTTT.

The rearrangement joins TRBV29-1 to TRBJ2-5, with a weak D call TRBD2 (7 bases). The germline V gene encodes CDR1 SQVTM and CDR2 ANQGSEA. V was pared by 6 bases and J by 5 bases, with 13 bases between. The CDR3 has 12 residues. CDR3 in amino acids: CSVNREGETQYF. The CDR3 bases are TGCAGCGTCAACAGGGAGGGGGAGACCCAGTACTTC.

The V gene is TRBV6-5, the J gene TRBJ1-5, with 9 nucleotides matching TRBD1. CDR1 is MNHEY, CDR2 SVGAGI, per germline. This CDR3 comprises 15 residues. The V and J ends lost 9 bases and 7 bases, in that order; junction bases with no gene match: 13. Here the CDR3 reads CASLSRDRVDQPQHF. CDR3 in DNA: TGTGCCAGTTTATCCCGGGACAGGGTGGACCAGCCCCAGCATTTT.

The V call is TRBV3-1 (or the pseudogene TRBV3-2), the J call TRBJ2-7; TRBD2 is a possible D gene (6 bases). This CDR3 spans 15 amino acids. Germline CDR1 and CDR2: LGHDT and YNNKEL (reference sequence). V lost 4 bases, J lost 2 bases, and 15 bases lay in between. In DNA, the CDR3 is TGTGCCAGCAGCCTCCGCCGGGACTTGCCCTACGAGCAGTACTTC. Translating it yields CASSLRRDLPYEQYF.

The rearrangement uses TRBV19 and TRBJ1-1; maybe TRBD1 (5 bases). CDR3 length: 16 amino acids. V was clipped by 1 base and J by 4 bases, with 16 bases between them. Germline CDR1 is LNHDA and CDR2 is SQIVND (reference sequence). The CDR3 DNA sequence: TGTGCCAGTAGTATAGTCAGGGTAAGGATGCCCACTGAAGCTTTCTTT. It yields the protein CASSIVRVRMPTEAFF.

This chain links TRBV6-5 with TRBJ1-2; D not resolved. V dropped 5 bases and J dropped 7 bases, with 20 bases sitting between them. There are 15 residues in the CDR3. Germline lookup yields CDR1 MNHEY and CDR2 SVGAGI. The DNA of the CDR3 is TGTGCCAGCAGTACGCCCCTCCTTCGGGCGGGTGGCTACACCTTC. Its translation: CASSTPLLRAGGYTF.

The chain links TRBV24-1 to TRBJ1-2, with a tentative D call TRBD1 (6 bases). Trimming cost V 4 bases and J 2 bases, with 13 bases left between them. Looked up from germline, CDR1 is KGHDR and CDR2 is SFDVKD. The CDR3 has 15 residues. The CDR3 nucleotides read TGTGCCACCAGTGACCGGGGACACCTGAACTATGGCTACACCTTC. This sequence encodes CATSDRGHLNYGYTF.

This chain uses TRBV5-1 with TRBJ2-3; 7 nucleotides line up with TRBD1. CDR1 and CDR2 from the germline V gene are SGHRS and YFSETQ. The V segment lost 4 bases and the J segment 4 bases; nucleotides outside the gene matches: 9. This CDR3 has 15 residues. CDR3 sequence reads: CASSGGQTKADTQYF. The CDR3 DNA reads TGCGCCAGCAGCGGGGGACAGACCAAGGCAGATACGCAGTATTTT.

CDR3 bases: TGCGCCAGCAGCTTGGAACAGGGAATGAACACTGAAGCTTTCTTT. Its protein is CASSLEQGMNTEAFF. The chain joins TRBV5-1 to TRBJ1-1; maybe TRBD1 (6 bases). CDR3 length equals 15 residues. CDR1 is SGHRS and CDR2 is YFSETQ in the germline V gene. V was clipped by 0 bases and J by 0 bases, with 9 bases between them.

Written as DNA, the CDR3 is TGTGCCAGCAGCCCAGGGACTAGCGGGAGACGGACCGGGGAGCTGTTTTTT. The encoded protein is CASSPGTSGRRTGELFF. The V and J genes are TRBV3-1 (or the pseudogene TRBV3-2) and TRBJ2-2; TRBD2 aligns across 14 bases. The germline V gene encodes CDR1 LGHDT and CDR2 YNNKEL (reference sequence). The CDR3 contains 17 residues. Losses at the gene ends were 4 bases for V and 5 bases for J; bases not matched to a gene: 6.

V and J are TRBV4-1 and TRBJ2-6, with 10 nucleotides matching TRBD1. The CDR3 has 19 residues. CDR1 and CDR2 (germline): MGHRA, YSYEKL. V shed 4 bases, J shed 3 bases, and the junction held 12 bases outside the gene matches. The CDR3: CASSPSAGTGVGGANVLTF. The CDR3 DNA follows: TGCGCCAGCAGCCCCTCGGCAGGGACAGGGGTTGGTGGGGCCAACGTCCTGACTTTC.

The CDR3 DNA reads as TGTGCCAGCAGCCAAGCCAGTTCCAGCGGGAGTTCCCCCTACGAGCAGTACTTC. This codes for CASSQASSSGSSPYEQYF. The rearrangement uses TRBV4-2 and TRBJ2-7; TRBD2 aligns across 8 bases. From germline, CDR1 is LGHNA and CDR2 YNFKEQ. Trimming took 1 base from V and 2 from J; bases not matched to a gene: 13. CDR3 length: 18 amino acids.

V gene TRBV7-2 combines with J gene TRBJ2-3, with a possible D match to TRBD2 (6 bases). The CDR3 has 14 amino acids. Trimming took off 5 bases at V and 0 bases at J, with 9 bases between the two ends. CDR1 SGHTA and CDR2 FQGNSA come from the germline V gene. CDR3 amino acids: CASSPGTSTDTQYF. The DNA for the CDR3 is TGTGCCAGCAGCCCGGGGACTAGCACAGATACGCAGTATTTT.

V gene TRBV23-1 combines with J gene TRBJ2-7; 11 bases match TRBD1. TRBV23-1 is designated an ORF whose function remains uncertain. With V trimmed by 0 bases and J by 5 bases, 9 bases remained unmatched. The CDR3 loop spans 17 amino acids. CDR3 sequence: CASSQSTPDRGLDEQYF. For the CDR3, the DNA is TGCGCCAGCAGTCAATCAACACCGGACAGGGGGCTGGACGAGCAGTACTTC.

The chain employs TRBV7-6 and TRBJ1-2; 7 nucleotides line up with TRBD1. CDR3 length: 15 amino acids. The germline gives CDR1 SGHVS, CDR2 FNYEAQ. The V gene end was trimmed by 5 bases and the J gene end by 2 bases; junction bases not matched to a gene: 8. The CDR3 nucleotides are TGTGCCAGCAGCCCTACGGGACAGACCAACTATGGCTACACCTTC. This encodes CASSPTGQTNYGYTF.

The CDR3 nucleotides read TGTGCCGGACAACAGGGGATGGACACCGGGGAGCTGTTTTTT. This translates into CAGQQGMDTGELFF. The rearrangement links TRBV6-5 to TRBJ2-2; 7 positions match TRBD1. With 11 bases clipped from V and 3 bases from J, the junction kept 9 bases outside the gene matches. The CDR3 totals 14 residues. The germline CDR1 and CDR2 sequences are MNHEY and SVGAGI.

The count of this clone is one. This chain connects TRBV6-6 to TRBJ1-1, with D perhaps TRBD1 (6 bases). The V and J ends lost 0 bases and 8 bases respectively, with 10 bases between them. CDR3 length: 13 amino acids. Germline loops: CDR1 MNHNY, CDR2 SVGAGI (reference sequence). The CDR3 spells CASSYSSGQEAFF. The CDR3 nucleotides are TGTGCCAGCAGTTACTCTTCTGGACAGGAAGCTTTCTTT.

The J gene is TRBJ1-1, the V gene TRBV10-3; tentatively, D is TRBD1 (6 bases). This CDR3 spans 14 amino acids. V lost 3 bases to trimming and J lost 1 base, with 9 bases between them. In germline, CDR1 is ENHRY, CDR2 SYGVKD. The CDR3 DNA is TGTGCCATCAGTGATCAGGGGAGGAACACTGAAGCTTTCTTT. The encoded protein is CAISDQGRNTEAFF.

V is TRBV7-6 and J is TRBJ1-1; 8 bases map to TRBD1. The germline V gene encodes CDR1 SGHVS and CDR2 FNYEAQ. Trimming cost V 1 base and J 5 bases; bases outside gene matches: 6. The CDR3 spans 15 residues. CDR3 nucleotide sequence: TGTGCCAGCAGCTTAGGCCAGACAGGGGCAACTGAAGCTTTCTTT. It is translated as CASSLGQTGATEAFF.

A remark on this clone: Other DNA sequences from this sample encode an identical CDR3 as well. The chain employs TRBV4-2 and TRBJ2-1; D uncertain. Trimming pared 3 bases from V and 1 base from J, leaving 13 bases between. Germline CDR1 is LGHNA and CDR2 is YNFKEQ. This CDR3 spans 16 amino acids. Here the CDR3 DNA reads TGTGCCAGCAGCCAGGTCCCTAGTGGTTCCTACAATGAGCAGTTCTTC. This gives the protein CASSQVPSGSYNEQFF.